This is a list of T cell receptor beta chains from one sample in a study of shared clonotypes between healthy human individuals. Sequencing was performed with immunoSEQ multiplex PCR; in TCRdb, only in-frame clones are kept and a portion is missing. The table records about 2.4 million clones, roughly 93% of them present only once. The specimen was naive CD4+ T cells from PBMCs. All receptors derive from a man aged 18 to 29 in good health. Some clones in this sample may be carry-over from other donors' samples. The CDR3 runs from the conserved cysteine through the conserved F or W. A D gene is named only where the DNA matches it firmly. The listing skips clone size in some rows; elsewhere it reads once, few, many or a size class.

v_call: TRBV6-4; clone_size: .; cdr3_length: 14; j_call: TRBJ1-1; d_call: TRBD1; cdr3_nt: TGTGCCAGCAGCGACAGGGCTGGGGGCACTGAAGCTTTCTTT; cdr3_aa: CASSDRAGGTEAFF
v_call: TRBV7-2; clone_size: once; cdr3_length: 16; j_call: TRBJ2-3; d_call: .; cdr3_nt: TGTGCCAGCAGCTTTCGGACTAGGGGGGCCACAGATACGCAGTATTTT; cdr3_aa: CASSFRTRGATDTQYF
v_call: TRBV9; clone_size: .; cdr3_length: 16; j_call: TRBJ2-4; d_call: .; cdr3_nt: TGTGCCAGCAGCGTAGCGGAGAGGGGGAAGAGGCACATTCAGTACTTC; cdr3_aa: CASSVAERGKRHIQYF
v_call: TRBV28; clone_size: once; cdr3_length: 16; j_call: TRBJ1-2; d_call: .; cdr3_nt: TGTGCCAGCAGTTTAGTGACAGGCCCGCACTCCTATGGCTACACCTTC; cdr3_aa: CASSLVTGPHSYGYTF
v_call: TRBV28; clone_size: .; cdr3_length: 15; j_call: TRBJ2-2; d_call: .; cdr3_nt: TGTGCCAGCAGCCCCGGGCGGGTAGACACCGGGGAGCTGTTTTTT; cdr3_aa: CASSPGRVDTGELFF
v_call: TRBV13; clone_size: .; cdr3_length: 15; j_call: TRBJ2-7; d_call: .; cdr3_nt: TGTGCCAGCAGCCTCCGGAGGACTCTTTACTACGAGCAGTACTTC; cdr3_aa: CASSLRRTLYYEQYF
v_call: TRBV5-1; clone_size: .; cdr3_length: 14; j_call: TRBJ1-1; d_call: .; cdr3_nt: TGCGCCAGCAGCTCGACCGCCTTGAACACTGAAGCTTTCTTT; cdr3_aa: CASSSTALNTEAFF
v_call: TRBV5-1; clone_size: .; cdr3_length: 13; j_call: TRBJ1-1; d_call: TRBD1; cdr3_nt: TGCGCCAGCAGCTTGTGGGGACAGTCTGAAGCTTTCTTT; cdr3_aa: CASSLWGQSEAFF
v_call: TRBV7-3; clone_size: .; cdr3_length: 12; j_call: TRBJ2-2; d_call: .; cdr3_nt: TGTGCCAGCAGCCTAGGTTTCGGGGAGCTGTTTTTT; cdr3_aa: CASSLGFGELFF
v_call: TRBV7-9; clone_size: .; cdr3_length: 14; j_call: TRBJ2-7; d_call: TRBD1; cdr3_nt: TGTGCCAGCAGCTCCCGACAGGGCTCCGACGAGCAGTACTTC; cdr3_aa: CASSSRQGSDEQYF
v_call: TRBV5-1; clone_size: once; cdr3_length: 17; j_call: TRBJ2-3; d_call: TRBD2; cdr3_nt: TGCGCCAGCAGCTTGTTATCGGTGACTAGCGGCACAGATACGCAGTATTTT; cdr3_aa: CASSLLSVTSGTDTQYF
v_call: TRBV28; clone_size: .; cdr3_length: 15; j_call: TRBJ1-1; d_call: .; cdr3_nt: TGTGCCAGCAGGCGGGGATGGGTCTGGGGAACTGAAGCTTTCTTT; cdr3_aa: CASRRGWVWGTEAFF
v_call: TRBV9; clone_size: .; cdr3_length: 17; j_call: TRBJ1-2; d_call: TRBD1; cdr3_nt: TGTGCCAGCAGCGTCCGGGACAGGGGGCTATTTAGCTATGGCTACACCTTC; cdr3_aa: CASSVRDRGLFSYGYTF
v_call: TRBV6-1; clone_size: .; cdr3_length: 14; j_call: TRBJ1-5; d_call: .; cdr3_nt: TGTGCCAGTAAACGTACAGATAGCAATCAGCCCCAGCATTTT; cdr3_aa: CASKRTDSNQPQHF
v_call: TRBV4-2; clone_size: .; cdr3_length: 20; j_call: TRBJ2-1; d_call: TRBD2; cdr3_nt: TGTGCCAGCAGCCAAGATAGACTAGCGGGAGGGGAAGGTGAGTGGAATGAGCAGTTCTTC; cdr3_aa: CASSQDRLAGGEGEWNEQFF
v_call: TRBV25-1; clone_size: once; cdr3_length: 18; j_call: TRBJ2-1; d_call: TRBD1; cdr3_nt: TGTGCCAGCAGTGCCCAGGGGGCGTTCCTAGCTCAGGCTGATGAGCAGTTCTTC; cdr3_aa: CASSAQGAFLAQADEQFF
v_call: TRBV6-6; clone_size: .; cdr3_length: 14; j_call: TRBJ2-1; d_call: .; cdr3_nt: TGTGCCAGCAGCCCGGCAGTTGAGGGCACTGAGCAGTTCTTC; cdr3_aa: CASSPAVEGTEQFF
v_call: TRBV28; clone_size: .; cdr3_length: 13; j_call: TRBJ2-5; d_call: .; cdr3_nt: TGTGCCAGCAGTTTTAGACGACAAGAGACCCAGTACTTC; cdr3_aa: CASSFRRQETQYF
v_call: TRBV5-4; clone_size: .; cdr3_length: 14; j_call: TRBJ2-1; d_call: TRBD2; cdr3_nt: TGTGCCAGCACGCGACTAGCGGTAAACAATGAGCAGTTCTTC; cdr3_aa: CASTRLAVNNEQFF
v_call: TRBV7-3; clone_size: .; cdr3_length: 15; j_call: TRBJ2-7; d_call: TRBD2; cdr3_nt: TGTGCCAGCAGCCCCCAGACTAGCGGGACTTCTGTGCAGTACTTC; cdr3_aa: CASSPQTSGTSVQYF
v_call: TRBV18; clone_size: .; cdr3_length: 15; j_call: TRBJ1-5; d_call: .; cdr3_nt: TGTGCCAGCTCACCCAATCGGACTAGCAATCAGCCCCAGCATTTT; cdr3_aa: CASSPNRTSNQPQHF
v_call: TRBV7-9; clone_size: .; cdr3_length: 15; j_call: TRBJ1-2; d_call: .; cdr3_nt: TGTGCCAGCAGCTTAGCCGGGACAAGTTTCTATGGCTACACCTTC; cdr3_aa: CASSLAGTSFYGYTF
v_call: TRBV10-1; clone_size: .; cdr3_length: 15; j_call: TRBJ1-3; d_call: .; cdr3_nt: TGCGCCAGCAGCGACAGTAGGGAGAATGGAAACACCATATATTTT; cdr3_aa: CASSDSRENGNTIYF